The clone carrying this TCR beta chain is a singleton in its sample. What it binds is unknown. Germline V lookup: CDR1 SGHDN, CDR2 FVKESK. With 2 bases removed from V and 6 bases from J, the gap between germline ends came to 9 bases. The CDR3 contains 13 residues. This record comes from a study of T-cell reconstitution after alpha-beta-depleted transplantation in children. Construction of the TCRbeta library involved unique molecular identifiers. MiXCR, applied by TCRdb to the PCR reads, yields one record per CDR3 protein. This sample has around 4,500 distinct CDR3 sequences, with 15% to 20% found just once. General observations from the study: Where alpha-beta T cells came from about two months after transplant was reportedly several hundred expanded graft clones. T-cell numbers and diversity, one year after transplant, stemmed largely from T cells that were newly produced.

The source is a male patient between 2 and 10 years old who had a stem cell transplant for acute lymphoblastic leukemia, so the T cells may come from the graft donor. Here the sequenced sample was PBMCs, mostly from graft donor cells, taken 180 days after TCRalphabeta/CD19-depleted stem cell transplant. The chain combines TRBV14 with TRBJ2-3; D is possibly TRBD2 (5 bases). In DNA, the CDR3 is TGTGCCAGCAGCCAAATTAGCGTGGATACGCAGTATTTT. Its protein product is CASSQISVDTQYF.